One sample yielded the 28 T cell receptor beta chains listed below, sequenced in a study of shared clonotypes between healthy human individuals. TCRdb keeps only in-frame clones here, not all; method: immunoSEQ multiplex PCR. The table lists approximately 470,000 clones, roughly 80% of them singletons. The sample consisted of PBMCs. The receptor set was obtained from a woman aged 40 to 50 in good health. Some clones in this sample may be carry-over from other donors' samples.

CDR3 residues: CANRAGGTHEQYF. As DNA, the CDR3 is TGTGCCAACCGAGCGGGAGGGACCCACGAGCAGTACTTC. This chain links TRBV28 with TRBJ2-7; 10 positions agree with TRBD2. CDR1 is MDHEN, CDR2 SYDVKM, per germline. The junction had 8 bases not matched to a gene; V was cut back by 10 bases and J by 5 bases. The CDR3 is 13 residues long.

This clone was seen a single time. Here the CDR3 reads CASSFWGVVSDNEQFF. The CDR3 nucleotides are TGTGCCAGCAGCTTTTGGGGGGTGGTGTCGGATAATGAGCAGTTCTTC. This chain joins TRBV11-2 and TRBJ2-1; TRBD2 might be the D (6 bases). Deletions cut 3 bases from V and 7 bases from J, with 19 bases between. The CDR3 runs to 16 residues. Per the germline V gene, CDR1 is SGHAT and CDR2 is FQNNGV.

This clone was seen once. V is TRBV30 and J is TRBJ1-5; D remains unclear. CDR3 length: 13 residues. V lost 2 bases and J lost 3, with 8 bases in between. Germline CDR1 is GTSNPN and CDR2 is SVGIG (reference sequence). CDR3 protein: CAWSPGYNQPQHF. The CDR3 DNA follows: TGTGCCTGGAGTCCCGGATACAATCAGCCCCAGCATTTT.

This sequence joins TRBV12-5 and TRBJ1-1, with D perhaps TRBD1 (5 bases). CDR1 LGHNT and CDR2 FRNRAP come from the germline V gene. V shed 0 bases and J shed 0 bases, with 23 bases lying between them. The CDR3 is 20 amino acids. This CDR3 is CASGLVRFGGRSFLNTEAFF. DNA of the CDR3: TGTGCTAGTGGTTTGGTGAGGTTTGGGGGTCGGTCTTTTTTGAACACTGAAGCTTTCTTT. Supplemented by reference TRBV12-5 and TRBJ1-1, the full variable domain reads DARVTQTPRHKVTEMGQEVTMRCQPILGHNTVFWYRQTMMQGLELLAYFRNRAPLDDSGMPKDRFSAEMPDATLATLKIQPSEPRDSAVYFCASGLVRFGGRSFLNTEAFFGQGTRLTVV.

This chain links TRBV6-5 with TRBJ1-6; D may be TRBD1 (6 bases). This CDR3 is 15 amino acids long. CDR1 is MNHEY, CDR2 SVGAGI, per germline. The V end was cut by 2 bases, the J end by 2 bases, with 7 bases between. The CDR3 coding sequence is TGTGCCAGCAGTTACCAGGGGACCTATAATTCACCCCTCCACTTT. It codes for CASSYQGTYNSPLHF.

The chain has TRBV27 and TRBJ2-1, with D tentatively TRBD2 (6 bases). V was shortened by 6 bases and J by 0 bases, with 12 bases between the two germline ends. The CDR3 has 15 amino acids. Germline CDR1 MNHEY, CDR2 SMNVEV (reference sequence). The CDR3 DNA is TGTGCCAGCAGAAGCGGGTCCCTCTCCTACAATGAGCAGTTCTTC. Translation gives CASRSGSLSYNEQFF.

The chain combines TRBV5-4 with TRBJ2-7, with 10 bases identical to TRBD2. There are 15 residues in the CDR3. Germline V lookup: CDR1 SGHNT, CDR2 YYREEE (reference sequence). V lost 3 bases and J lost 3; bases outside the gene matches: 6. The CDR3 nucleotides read TGTGCCAGCAGCTCAGGACTAGCGGAATACTACGAGCAGTACTTC. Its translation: CASSSGLAEYYEQYF.

The CDR3, as DNA: TGTGCCAGCAGCTCTAACCGCAACAATGAGCAGTTCTTC. As protein: CASSSNRNNEQFF. The genes are TRBV5-4 and TRBJ2-1; D ambiguous. Trimming took off 3 bases at V and 5 bases at J, with 9 bases between the two ends. Per germline, CDR1 SGHNT and CDR2 YYREEE (reference sequence). The CDR3 consists of 13 residues.

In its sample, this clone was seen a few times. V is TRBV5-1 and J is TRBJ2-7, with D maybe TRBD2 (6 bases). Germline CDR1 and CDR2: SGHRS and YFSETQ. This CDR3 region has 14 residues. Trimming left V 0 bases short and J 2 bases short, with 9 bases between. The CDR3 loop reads CASSLAGDPYEQYF. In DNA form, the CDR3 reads TGCGCCAGCAGCTTGGCGGGAGATCCCTACGAGCAGTACTTC.

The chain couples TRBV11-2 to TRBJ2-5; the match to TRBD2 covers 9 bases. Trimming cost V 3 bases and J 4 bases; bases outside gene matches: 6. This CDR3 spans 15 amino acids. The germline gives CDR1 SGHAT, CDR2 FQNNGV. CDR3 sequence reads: CASSFPAGGRETQYF. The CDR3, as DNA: TGTGCCAGCAGCTTCCCGGCGGGAGGGCGAGAGACCCAGTACTTC.

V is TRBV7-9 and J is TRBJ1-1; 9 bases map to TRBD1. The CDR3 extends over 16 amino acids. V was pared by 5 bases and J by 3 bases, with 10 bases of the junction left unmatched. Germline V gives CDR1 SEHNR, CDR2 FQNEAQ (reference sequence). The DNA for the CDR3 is TGTGCCAGCAGCCCCCGGACAGGGGACTACGACACTGAAGCTTTCTTT. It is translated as CASSPRTGDYDTEAFF.

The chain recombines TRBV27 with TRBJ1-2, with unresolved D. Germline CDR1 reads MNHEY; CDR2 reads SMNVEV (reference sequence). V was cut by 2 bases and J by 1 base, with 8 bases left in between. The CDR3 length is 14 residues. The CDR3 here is CASSLTGRNYGYTF. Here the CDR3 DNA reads TGTGCCAGCAGTTTAACCGGACGTAACTATGGCTACACCTTC.

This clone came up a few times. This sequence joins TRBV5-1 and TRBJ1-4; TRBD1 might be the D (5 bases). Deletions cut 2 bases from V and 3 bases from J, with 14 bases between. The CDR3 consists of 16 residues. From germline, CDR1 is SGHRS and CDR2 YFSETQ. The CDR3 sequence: CASSLIPDRANEKLFF. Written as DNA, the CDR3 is TGCGCCAGCAGCTTAATACCCGACAGAGCTAATGAAAAACTGTTTTTT.

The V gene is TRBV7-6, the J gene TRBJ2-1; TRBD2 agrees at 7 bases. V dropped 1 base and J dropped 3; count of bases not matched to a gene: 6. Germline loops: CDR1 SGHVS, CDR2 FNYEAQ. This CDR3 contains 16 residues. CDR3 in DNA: TGTGCCAGCAGCTTAGGATTAGGGACTAACTACAATGAGCAGTTCTTC. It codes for CASSLGLGTNYNEQFF.

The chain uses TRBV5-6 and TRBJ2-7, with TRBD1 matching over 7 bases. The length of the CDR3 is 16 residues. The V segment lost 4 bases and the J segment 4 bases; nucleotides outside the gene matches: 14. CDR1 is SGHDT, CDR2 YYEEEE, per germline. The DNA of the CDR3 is TGTGCCAGCAGCCTAAAACGTAGACAGGGTTGGTACGAGCAGTACTTC. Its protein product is CASSLKRRQGWYEQYF.

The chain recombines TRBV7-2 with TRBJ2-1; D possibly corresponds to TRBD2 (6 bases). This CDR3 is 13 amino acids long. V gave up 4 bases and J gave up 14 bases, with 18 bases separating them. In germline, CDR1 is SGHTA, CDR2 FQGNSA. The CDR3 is CASSWVKEGVKFF. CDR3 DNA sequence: TGTGCCAGCAGCTGGGTCAAGGAGGGAGTCAAGTTCTTC.

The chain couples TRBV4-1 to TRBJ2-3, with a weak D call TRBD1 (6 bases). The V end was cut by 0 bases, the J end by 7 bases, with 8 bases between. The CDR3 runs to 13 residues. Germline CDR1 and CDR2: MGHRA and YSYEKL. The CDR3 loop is CASSQEGAYTQYF. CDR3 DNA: TGCGCCAGCAGCCAAGAGGGGGCGTATACGCAGTATTTT.

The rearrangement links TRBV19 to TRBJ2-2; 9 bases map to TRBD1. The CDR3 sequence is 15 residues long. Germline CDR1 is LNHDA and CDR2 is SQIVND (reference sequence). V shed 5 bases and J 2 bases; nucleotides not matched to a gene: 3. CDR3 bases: TGTGCCAGTAGTCACAGGGGGCATAACACCGGGGAGCTGTTTTTT. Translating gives CASSHRGHNTGELFF.

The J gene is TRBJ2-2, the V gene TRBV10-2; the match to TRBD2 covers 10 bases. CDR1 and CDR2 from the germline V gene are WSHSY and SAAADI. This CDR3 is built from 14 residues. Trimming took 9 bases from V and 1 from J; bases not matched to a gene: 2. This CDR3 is CASRLAGNTGELFF. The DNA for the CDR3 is TGCGCCAGTAGACTAGCGGGGAACACCGGGGAGCTGTTTTTT.

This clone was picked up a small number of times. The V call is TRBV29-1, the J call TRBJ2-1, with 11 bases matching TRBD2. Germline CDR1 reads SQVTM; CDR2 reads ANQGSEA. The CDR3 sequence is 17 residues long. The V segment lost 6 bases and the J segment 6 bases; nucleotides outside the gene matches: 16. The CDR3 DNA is TGCAGCGTCCTCTATGGTAGCGGGAGGGCCAAGGGCAATGAGCAGTTCTTC. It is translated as CSVLYGSGRAKGNEQFF.

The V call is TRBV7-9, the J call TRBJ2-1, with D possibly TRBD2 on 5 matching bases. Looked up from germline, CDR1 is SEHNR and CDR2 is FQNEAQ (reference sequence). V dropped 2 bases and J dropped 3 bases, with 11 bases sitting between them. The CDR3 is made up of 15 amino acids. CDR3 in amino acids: CASSLNPGIYNEQFF. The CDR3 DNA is TGTGCCAGCAGCTTAAATCCGGGGATCTACAATGAGCAGTTCTTC.

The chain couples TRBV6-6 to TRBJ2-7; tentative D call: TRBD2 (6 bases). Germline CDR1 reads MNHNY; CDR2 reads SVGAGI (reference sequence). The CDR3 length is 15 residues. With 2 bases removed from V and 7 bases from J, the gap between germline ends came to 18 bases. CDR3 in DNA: TGTGCCAGCAGTTACGGGGGGATTTCTAGGGGTGAGCAGTACTTC. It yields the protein CASSYGGISRGEQYF.

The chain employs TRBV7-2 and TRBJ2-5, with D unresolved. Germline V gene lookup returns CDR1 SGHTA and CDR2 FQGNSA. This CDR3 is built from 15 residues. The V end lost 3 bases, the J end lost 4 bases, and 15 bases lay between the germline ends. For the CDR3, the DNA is TGTGCCAGCAGCTTTGGGTCCGGAGTACGAGAGACCCAGTACTTC. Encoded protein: CASSFGSGVRETQYF.

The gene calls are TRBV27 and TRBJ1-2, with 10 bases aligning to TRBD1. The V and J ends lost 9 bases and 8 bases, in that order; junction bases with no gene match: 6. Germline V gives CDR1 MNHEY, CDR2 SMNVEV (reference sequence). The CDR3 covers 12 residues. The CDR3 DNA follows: TGTGCCAGTACGACAGGGGGCGGGGGCTACACCTTC. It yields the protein CASTTGGGGYTF.

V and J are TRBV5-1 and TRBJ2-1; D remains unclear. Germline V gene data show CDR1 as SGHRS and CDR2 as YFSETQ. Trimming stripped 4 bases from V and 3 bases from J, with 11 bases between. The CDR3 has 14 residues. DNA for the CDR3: TGCGCCAGCAGCCCGACCACAGTCTACAATGAGCAGTTCTTC. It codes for CASSPTTVYNEQFF.

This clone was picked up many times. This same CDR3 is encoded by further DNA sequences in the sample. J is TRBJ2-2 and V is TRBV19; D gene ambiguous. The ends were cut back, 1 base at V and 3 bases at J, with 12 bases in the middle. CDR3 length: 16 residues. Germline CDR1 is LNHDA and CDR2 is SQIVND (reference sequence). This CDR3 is CASSIVSSYYTGELFF. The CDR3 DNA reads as TGTGCCAGTAGTATAGTGAGTAGCTACTACACCGGGGAGCTGTTTTTT.

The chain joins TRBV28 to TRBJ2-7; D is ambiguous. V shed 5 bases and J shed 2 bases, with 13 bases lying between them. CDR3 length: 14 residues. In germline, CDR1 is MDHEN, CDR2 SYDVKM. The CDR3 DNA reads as TGTGCCAGCAGTCCACTTCGAGTTCCCTACGAGCAGTACTTC. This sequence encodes CASSPLRVPYEQYF.

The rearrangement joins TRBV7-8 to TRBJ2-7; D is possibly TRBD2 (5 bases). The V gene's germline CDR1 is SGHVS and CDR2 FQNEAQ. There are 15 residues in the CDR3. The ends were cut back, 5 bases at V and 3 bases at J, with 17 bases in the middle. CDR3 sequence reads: CASSPRRETVYEQYF. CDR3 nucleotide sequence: TGTGCCAGCAGCCCCCGAAGGGAGACCGTCTACGAGCAGTACTTC.